This T cell receptor beta chain is drawn from a study of T cells in Graves' hyperthyroidism and ophthalmopathy. About the research overall: Before treatment of any kind, peripheral blood was taken at initial diagnosis. Regarding the study as a whole: Blood also showed most of the thyroid clonotypes that were expanded above 0.001.

An absence of ophthalmopathy progression within 18 months meant stable Graves' hyperthyroidism. Each diagnosis was grounded in clinical symptoms, serum thyroxine and TRAb, thyroid ultrasound, and orbital computed tomography. This clonotype occurred a few times. Antigen: not known. RNA transcripts gave rise to amplified TCR beta CDR3 regions. The HTBI primer set drove a first-round RT-PCR of the TCR CDR3. In TCRdb, the multiplex PCR reads were re-called with MiXCR into one record per CDR3 protein. The repertoire holds 210,000 or so distinct CDR3 sequences, with approximately 17% as singletons. The CDR3 loop spans 13 amino acids. V was shortened by 3 bases and J by 4 bases, with 9 bases between the two germline ends.

The chain joins TRBV12-3 or TRBV12-4 to TRBJ1-2; D is uncertain. The receptor was isolated from a man in his fifties or sixties with Graves' hyperthyroidism. The material sequenced was blood. CDR3 sequence: CASSFLPGYGYTF. The CDR3 bases are TGTGCCAGCAGTTTTCTCCCCGGCTATGGCTACACCTTC.